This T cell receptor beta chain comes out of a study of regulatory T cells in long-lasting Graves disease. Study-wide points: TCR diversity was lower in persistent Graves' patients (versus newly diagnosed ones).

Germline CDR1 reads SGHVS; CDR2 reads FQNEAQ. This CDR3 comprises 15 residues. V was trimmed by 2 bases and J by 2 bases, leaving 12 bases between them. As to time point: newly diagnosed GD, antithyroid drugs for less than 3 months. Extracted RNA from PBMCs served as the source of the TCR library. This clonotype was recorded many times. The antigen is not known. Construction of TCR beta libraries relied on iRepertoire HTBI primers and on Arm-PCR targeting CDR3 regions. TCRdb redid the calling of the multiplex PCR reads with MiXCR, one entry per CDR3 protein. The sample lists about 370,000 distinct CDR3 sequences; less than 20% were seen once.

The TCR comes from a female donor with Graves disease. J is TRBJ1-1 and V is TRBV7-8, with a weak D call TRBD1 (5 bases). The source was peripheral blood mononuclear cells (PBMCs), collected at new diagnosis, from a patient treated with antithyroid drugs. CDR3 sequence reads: CASSLRGGQNTEAFF. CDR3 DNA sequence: TGTGCCAGCAGCTTACGGGGGGGTCAAAACACTGAAGCTTTCTTT. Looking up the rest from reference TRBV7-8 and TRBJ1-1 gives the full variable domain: GAGVSQSPRYKVAKRGQDVALRCDPISGHVSLFWYQQALGQGPEFLTYFQNEAQLDKSGLPSDRFFAERPEGSVSTLKIQRTQQEDSAVYLCASSLRGGQNTEAFFGQGTRLTVV.